The rows below give T cell receptor beta chains drawn from one sample of a study of blood T cell repertoires in COVID-19. Profiling relied on immunoSEQ multiplex PCR, and the TCRdb table lists in-frame clones only, not all of them. The table shows 30,000 or so clones, with less than 95% occurring only once. Sequencing was performed on peripheral blood. Receptors originate from a man between 65 and 85 years old with active or convalescent COVID-19. Each CDR3 is given with its conserved first and last residue. D genes are given only for firm matches.

TRBJ1-1 | TRBV9 | - | TGTGCCAGCAGCGTAGGGGAGGGTGGGGGTAACACTGAAGCTTTCTTT | CASSVGEGGGNTEAFF
TRBJ2-7 | TRBV6-2/TRBV6-3 | TRBD1 | TGTGCCAGCAGCCGTGGGACAGGGACCTACGAGCAGTACTTC | CASSRGTGTYEQYF
TRBJ1-3 | TRBV28 | - | TGTGCCAGCAGTTTATTAGGGGGATCTGGAAACACCATATATTTT | CASSLLGGSGNTIYF
TRBJ2-1 | TRBV29-1 | TRBD1 | TGCAGCGCCTCGGACAGGGGGAATGAGCAGTTCTTC | CSASDRGNEQFF
TRBJ2-7 | TRBV28 | - | TGTGCCAGCTGGAGGGCAGGGAAGTACGAGCAGTACTTC | CASWRAGKYEQYF
TRBJ1-5 | TRBV19 | TRBD1 | TGTGCCAGTAGTATTGGGACAGGGGGCCGGCAGCCCCAGCATTTT | CASSIGTGGRQPQHF
TRBJ2-1 | TRBV11-3 | - | TGTGCCAGCAGCTCCCGACCACAGGGCGCGCAGTTCTTC | CASSSRPQGAQFF
TRBJ1-4 | TRBV6-5 | - | TGTGCCAGCAGTACTTACGGTGAAAAACTGTTTTTT | CASSTYGEKLFF
TRBJ2-1 | TRBV18 | TRBD2 | TGTGCCAGCTCACCACGCGGGACTAGCGGGAGGGACGAGCAGTTCTTC | CASSPRGTSGRDEQFF
TRBJ1-2 | TRBV28 | TRBD1 | TGTGCCAGCAGTTTAGGGTCAGGGGGACGTGGCTACACCTTC | CASSLGSGGRGYTF
TRBJ1-1 | TRBV18 | - | TGTGCCAGCTCACCTGGGGGGAGGAACACTGAAGCTTTCTTT | CASSPGGRNTEAFF
TRBJ1-1 | TRBV27 | TRBD1 | TGTGCCAGCAGTCTAAGACCCTCGACAGGGTTGAACACTGAAGCTTTCTTT | CASSLRPSTGLNTEAFF